The T cell receptor beta chain under discussion was sequenced for a study of T-cell memory formation after mild COVID-19. Background on the study: Each donor largely had its own TCR clusters. Findings and limits, study-wide: Later expanders leaned toward CD4+, whereas clones contracting from day 15 to 85 were balanced CD4/CD8. Those CD4+ clones that contracted were mainly in CM and EM (CD8+ ones in EMRA). Memory from before infection featured some responding clones, which suggests cross-reactive memory joined.

TCRdb recomputed calls from the 5' RACE reads with MiXCR, one row per CDR3 protein. The table lists 450,000 to 650,000 distinct CDR3 sequences, 20% to 25% of them singletons. This clonotype was counted ten times or more. Its antigen remains unknown. The CDR3 has 16 amino acids. V lost 5 bases and J lost 4; bases outside the gene matches: 11. The V gene's germline CDR1 is SGHRS and CDR2 YFSETQ. The receptor comes from an adult woman who had mild COVID-19 (a few samples of this study predate the infection). Cell type and time point are not known. The specimen sequenced was PBMCs or a T cell subset sorted from them (not recorded which). The chain couples TRBV5-1 to TRBJ2-3; 9 bases map to TRBD2. This chain's CDR3 is CASSKVAGEVADTQYF. CDR3 coding DNA: TGCGCCAGCAGTAAGGTAGCGGGAGAGGTGGCAGATACGCAGTATTTT.